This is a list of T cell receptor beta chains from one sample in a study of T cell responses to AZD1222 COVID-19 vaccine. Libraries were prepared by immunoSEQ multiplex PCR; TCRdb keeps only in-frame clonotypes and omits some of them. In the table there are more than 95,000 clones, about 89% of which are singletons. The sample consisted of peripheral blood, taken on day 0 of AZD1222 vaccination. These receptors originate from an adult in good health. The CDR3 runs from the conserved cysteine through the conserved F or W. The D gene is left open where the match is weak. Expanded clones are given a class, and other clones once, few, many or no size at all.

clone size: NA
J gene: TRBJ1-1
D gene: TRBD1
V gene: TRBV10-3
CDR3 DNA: TGTGCCATCAGTGACTCTGACAGGGGGGGCACTGAAGCTTTCTTT
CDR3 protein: CAISDSDRGGTEAFF

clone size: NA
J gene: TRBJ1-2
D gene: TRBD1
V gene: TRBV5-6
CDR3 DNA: TGTGCCAGCAGCTTGGGAGGACAGGGAGAGGGATATGGCTACACCTTC
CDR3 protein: CASSLGGQGEGYGYTF

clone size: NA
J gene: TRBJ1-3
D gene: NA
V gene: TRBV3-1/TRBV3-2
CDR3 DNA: TGTGCCAGCAGCCACCCCTTCCCCCCCCGGAACTCTGGAAACACCATATATTTT
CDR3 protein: CASSHPFPPRNSGNTIYF

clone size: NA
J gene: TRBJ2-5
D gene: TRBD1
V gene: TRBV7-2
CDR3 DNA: TGTGCCAGCAGCTTAGGGACAGGGGCTTTTCAAGAGACCCAGTACTTC
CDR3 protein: CASSLGTGAFQETQYF

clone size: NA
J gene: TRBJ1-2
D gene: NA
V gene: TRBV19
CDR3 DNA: TGTGCCAGCAGGACTTCTGGGGGCTACACCTTC
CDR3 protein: CASRTSGGYTF

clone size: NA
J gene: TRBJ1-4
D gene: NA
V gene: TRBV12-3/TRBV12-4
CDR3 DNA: TGTGCCAGCGGACGAACGGACCATGAAAAACTGTTTTTT
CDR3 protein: CASGRTDHEKLFF

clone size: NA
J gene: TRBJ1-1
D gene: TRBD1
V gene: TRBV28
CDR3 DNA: TGTGCCAGCAGTTCGGGACAGGGGAACACTGAAGCTTTCTTT
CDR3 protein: CASSSGQGNTEAFF

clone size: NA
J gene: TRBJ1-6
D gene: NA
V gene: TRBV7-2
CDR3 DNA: TGTGCCAGCAGCTTAGGGGGAGGTGGTTCACCCCTCCACTTT
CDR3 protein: CASSLGGGGSPLHF

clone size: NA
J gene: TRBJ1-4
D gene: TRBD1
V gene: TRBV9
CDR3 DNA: TGTGCCAGCAGCGTCAGGGGGCAGCGGAATGAAAAACTGTTTTTT
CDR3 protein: CASSVRGQRNEKLFF

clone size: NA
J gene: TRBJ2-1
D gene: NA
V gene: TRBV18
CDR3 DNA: TGTGCCAGCTCACCACCAATGAGGGGGGTCTACAATGAGCAGTTCTTC
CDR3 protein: CASSPPMRGVYNEQFF

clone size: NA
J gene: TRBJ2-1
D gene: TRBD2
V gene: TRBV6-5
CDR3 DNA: TGTGCCAGCACCGAACTAGCGGGGTCCTACAATGAGCAGTTCTTC
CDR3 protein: CASTELAGSYNEQFF

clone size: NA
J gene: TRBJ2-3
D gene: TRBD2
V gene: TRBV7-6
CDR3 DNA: TGTGCCAGCAGCTTAGTGGGCCGGACTAGCGGGGGACCTAGCACAGATACGCAGTATTTT
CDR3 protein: CASSLVGRTSGGPSTDTQYF

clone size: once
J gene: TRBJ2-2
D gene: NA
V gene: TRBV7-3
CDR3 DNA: TGTGCCAGCAGCTTAAGCGGGACAGTGAGGAACACCGGGGAGCTGTTTTTT
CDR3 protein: CASSLSGTVRNTGELFF

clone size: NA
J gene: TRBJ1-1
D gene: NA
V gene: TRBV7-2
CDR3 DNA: TGTGCCAGCAGCTTAGGGCAGGTCAGCACTGAAGCTTTCTTT
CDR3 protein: CASSLGQVSTEAFF

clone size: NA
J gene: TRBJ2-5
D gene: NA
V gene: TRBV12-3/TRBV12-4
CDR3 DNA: TGTGCCAGCAGTTTACGGGGGCTTGAGACCCAGTACTTC
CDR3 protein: CASSLRGLETQYF

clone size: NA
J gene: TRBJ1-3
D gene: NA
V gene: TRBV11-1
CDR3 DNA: TGTGCCAGCAGCTTCGGCCCGGGCCTTCGTGGAAACACCATATATTTT
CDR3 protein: CASSFGPGLRGNTIYF

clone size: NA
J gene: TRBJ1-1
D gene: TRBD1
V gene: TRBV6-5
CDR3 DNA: TGTGCCAGCAGCGCCGGGACAGGTTGGGGCACTGAAGCTTTCTTT
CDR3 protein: CASSAGTGWGTEAFF

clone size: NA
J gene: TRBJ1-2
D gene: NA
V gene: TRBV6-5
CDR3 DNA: TGTGCCAGCAGCACCGGGACGGCTAACTATGGCTACACCTTC
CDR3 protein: CASSTGTANYGYTF

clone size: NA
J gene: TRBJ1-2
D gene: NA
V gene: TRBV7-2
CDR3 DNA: TGTGCCAGCAGCTTAGGAGGGGGTGGCCTCTATGGCTACACCTTC
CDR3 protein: CASSLGGGGLYGYTF

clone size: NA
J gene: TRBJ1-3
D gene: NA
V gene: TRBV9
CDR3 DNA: TGTGCCAGCAGCGTAGAGGGCTCTCACTCTGGAAACACCATATATTTT
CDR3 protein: CASSVEGSHSGNTIYF

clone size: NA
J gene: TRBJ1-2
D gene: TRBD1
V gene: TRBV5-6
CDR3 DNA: TGTGCCAGCAGCTTTCGGCAGGGGGGACACTATGGCTACACCTTC
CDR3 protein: CASSFRQGGHYGYTF

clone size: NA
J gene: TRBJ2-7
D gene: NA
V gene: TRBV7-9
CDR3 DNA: TGTGCCAGCAGCTCGAACCACCCAGAGCAGTACTTC
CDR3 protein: CASSSNHPEQYF

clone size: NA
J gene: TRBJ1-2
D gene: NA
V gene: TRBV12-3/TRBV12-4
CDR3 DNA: TGTGCCAGCAAACACAGGGATCGCTATGGCTACACCTTC
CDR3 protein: CASKHRDRYGYTF

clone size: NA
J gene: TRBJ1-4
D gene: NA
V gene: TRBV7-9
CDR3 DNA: TGTGCCAGCAGCTTTGACTACACCACTAATGAAAAACTGTTTTTT
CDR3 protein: CASSFDYTTNEKLFF

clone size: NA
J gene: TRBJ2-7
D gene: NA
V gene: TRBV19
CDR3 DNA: TGTGCCAGTAGTCACGGGACACCGATCTACGAGCAGTACTTC
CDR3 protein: CASSHGTPIYEQYF

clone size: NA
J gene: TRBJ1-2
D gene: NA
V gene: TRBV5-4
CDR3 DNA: TGTGCCAGCAGCTTGGAGGCGGGGCCTCCCTATGGCTACACCTTC
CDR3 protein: CASSLEAGPPYGYTF

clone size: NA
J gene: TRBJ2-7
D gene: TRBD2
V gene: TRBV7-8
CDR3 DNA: TGTGCCAGCAGCGCACATAGCGGGAAACAGGGGCAGTACTTC
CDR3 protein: CASSAHSGKQGQYF

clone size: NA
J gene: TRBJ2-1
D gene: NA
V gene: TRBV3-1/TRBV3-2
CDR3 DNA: TGTGCCAGCAGCCAAGATTGGGCAGCGAATGAGCAGTTCTTC
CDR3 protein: CASSQDWAANEQFF

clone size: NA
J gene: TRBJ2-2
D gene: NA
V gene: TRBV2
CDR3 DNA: TGTGCCAGCAGCGAAACAGGCGGGGAGCTGTTTTTT
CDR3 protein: CASSETGGELFF

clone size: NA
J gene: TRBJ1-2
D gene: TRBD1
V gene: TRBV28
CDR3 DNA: TGTGCCAGCAGTTTCGGGACAGCTGGCTACACCTTC
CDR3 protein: CASSFGTAGYTF

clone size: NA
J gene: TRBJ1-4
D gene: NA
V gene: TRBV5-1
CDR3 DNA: TGCGCCAGCAGCTTGGGAGGAGGGACTAATGAAAAACTGTTTTTT
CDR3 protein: CASSLGGGTNEKLFF

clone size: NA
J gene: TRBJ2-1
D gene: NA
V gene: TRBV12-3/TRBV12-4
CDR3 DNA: TGTGCCAGCAGTTTTAACAGGATGAATGAGCAGTTCTTC
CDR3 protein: CASSFNRMNEQFF

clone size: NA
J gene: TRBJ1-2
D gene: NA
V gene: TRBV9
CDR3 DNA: TGTGCCAGCAGCCCCGAACCGAACTATGGCTACACCTTC
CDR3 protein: CASSPEPNYGYTF

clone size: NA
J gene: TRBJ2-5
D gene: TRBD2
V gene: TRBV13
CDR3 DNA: TGTGCCAGCAGCAGGTCCCTAGCGGAAGAGACCCAGTACTTC
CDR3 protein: CASSRSLAEETQYF

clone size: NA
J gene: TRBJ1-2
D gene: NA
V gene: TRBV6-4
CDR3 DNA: TGTGCCAGCAGGGACCTTCCCAACTATGGCTACACCTTC
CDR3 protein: CASRDLPNYGYTF

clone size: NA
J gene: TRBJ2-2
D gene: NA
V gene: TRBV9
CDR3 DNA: TGTGCCAGCAGCATTCAGGGTAGAAGTTCGAGCACCGGGGAGCTGTTTTTT
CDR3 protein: CASSIQGRSSSTGELFF

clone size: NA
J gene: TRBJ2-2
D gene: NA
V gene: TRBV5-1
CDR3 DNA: TGCGCCAGCAACCCCGGGGTAGGAGGGTACACCGGGGAGCTGTTTTTT
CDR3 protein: CASNPGVGGYTGELFF

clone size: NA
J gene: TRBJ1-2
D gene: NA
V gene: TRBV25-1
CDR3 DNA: TGTGCCAGCAGTGACACTTCCACGGGCAGTTCCTATGGCTACACCTTC
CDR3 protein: CASSDTSTGSSYGYTF

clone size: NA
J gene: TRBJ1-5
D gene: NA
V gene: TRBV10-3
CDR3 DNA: TGTGCCATCAGCGCTTCCCCGGAGGAGCCCCAGCATTTT
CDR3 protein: CAISASPEEPQHF

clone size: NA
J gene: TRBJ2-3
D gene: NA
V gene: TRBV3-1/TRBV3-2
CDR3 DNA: TGTGCCAGCAGCCTATCACAGCGTGATACGCAGTATTTT
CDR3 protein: CASSLSQRDTQYF

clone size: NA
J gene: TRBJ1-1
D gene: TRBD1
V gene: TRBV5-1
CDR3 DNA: TGCGCCAGCAGCCTTGGGACAGCTAACACTGAAGCTTTCTTT
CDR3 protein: CASSLGTANTEAFF

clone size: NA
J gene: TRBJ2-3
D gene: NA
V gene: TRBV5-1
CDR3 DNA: TGCGCCAGCAGCACGGGACACGCGGATACGCAGTATTTT
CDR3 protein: CASSTGHADTQYF

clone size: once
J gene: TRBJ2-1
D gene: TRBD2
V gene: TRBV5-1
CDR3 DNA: TGCGCCAGCAGCCCAGCCGGGACTAGTAGGGAGCAGTTCTTC
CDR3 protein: CASSPAGTSREQFF

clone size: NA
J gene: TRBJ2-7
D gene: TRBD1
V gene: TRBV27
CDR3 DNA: TGTGCCAGCAGTTTAAAACAGGGGGCATTTTACGAGCAGTACTTC
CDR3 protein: CASSLKQGAFYEQYF

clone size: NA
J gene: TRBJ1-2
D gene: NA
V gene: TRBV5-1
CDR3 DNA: TGCGCCAGCAGCTTGGCCGAATGGGACACGAATGGCTACACCTTC
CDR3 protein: CASSLAEWDTNGYTF

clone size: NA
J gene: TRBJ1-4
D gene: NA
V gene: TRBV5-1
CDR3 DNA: TGCGCCAGCAGCGTAGGCGGGGGGTATAATGAAAAACTGTTTTTT
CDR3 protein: CASSVGGGYNEKLFF

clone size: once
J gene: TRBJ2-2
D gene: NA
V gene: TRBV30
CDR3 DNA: TGTGCCTGGAGTGTACAGCCTACCGGGGAGCTGTTTTTT
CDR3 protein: CAWSVQPTGELFF

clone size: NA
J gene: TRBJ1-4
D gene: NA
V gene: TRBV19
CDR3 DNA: TGTGCCAGTAGGGGAAGAGAAGCAACTAATGAAAAACTGTTTTTT
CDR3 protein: CASRGREATNEKLFF

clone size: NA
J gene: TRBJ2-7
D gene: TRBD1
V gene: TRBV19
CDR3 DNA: TGTGCCAGTAGCCCTGGACCGGGACAGGGACCCTACGAGCAGTACTTC
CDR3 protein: CASSPGPGQGPYEQYF

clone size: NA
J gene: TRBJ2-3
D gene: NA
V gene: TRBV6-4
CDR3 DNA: TGTGCCAGCAGTGATGGGCAGCCGGGGGCAGATACGCAGTATTTT
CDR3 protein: CASSDGQPGADTQYF

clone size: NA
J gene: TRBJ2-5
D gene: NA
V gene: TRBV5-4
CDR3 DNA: TGTGCCAGCAGCTTGGCCTTAGGAGATACAGAGACCCAGTACTTC
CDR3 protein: CASSLALGDTETQYF